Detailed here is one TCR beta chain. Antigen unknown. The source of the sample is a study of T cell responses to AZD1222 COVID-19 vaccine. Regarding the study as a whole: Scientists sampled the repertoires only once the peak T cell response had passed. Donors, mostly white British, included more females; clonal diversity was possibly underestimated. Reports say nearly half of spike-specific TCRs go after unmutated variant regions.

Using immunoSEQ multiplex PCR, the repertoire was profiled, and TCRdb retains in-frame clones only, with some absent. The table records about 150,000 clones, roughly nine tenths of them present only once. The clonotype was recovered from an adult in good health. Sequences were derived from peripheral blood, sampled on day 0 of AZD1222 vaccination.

The CDR3 bases are TGCGCCAGCAGTGGGGGACAGGGCCTAACCCATGAGCAGTTCTTC. Protein sequence: CASSGGQGLTHEQFF. The chain joins TRBV10-2 to TRBJ2-1; 9 bases agree with TRBD1. CDR1 and CDR2 (germline): WSHSY, SAAADI. The CDR3 covers 15 residues. With V trimmed by 4 bases and J by 8 bases, 9 bases remained unmatched.